The 20 T cell receptor beta chains below all came from one sample that was sequenced in a study of neurological immune-mediated disorders. One entry per CDR3 protein results from TCRdb running MiXCR on the 5' RACE reads. The data contain 45,000 or so distinct CDR3 sequences, 3% of them seen just once; the ten biggest clones take up more than 12%. Specimen: PBMCs. Every receptor here comes from a woman aged 50 to 65 with multiple sclerosis.

This clonotype showed up many times. V gene TRBV7-2 combines with J gene TRBJ2-7; D is unclear. Per the germline V gene, CDR1 is SGHTA and CDR2 is FQGNSA. Deletions cut 6 bases from V and 5 bases from J, with 17 bases between. CDR3 length: 14 amino acids. CDR3 protein: CASSPSPPRDEQYF. CDR3 nucleotides: TGTGCCAGCAGTCCGAGCCCACCCCGGGACGAGCAGTACTTC.

This clonotype was found many times. This chain uses TRBV7-8 with TRBJ2-7; 13 bases agree with TRBD2. The ends lost 1 base at V and 6 bases at J; junction bases unmatched: 9. This CDR3 contains 17 residues. CDR1 is SGHVS, CDR2 FQNEAQ, per germline. CDR3 amino acids: CASSLGTLAGGLSEQYV. The CDR3, as DNA: TGTGCCAGCAGCTTAGGAACACTAGCGGGGGGGCTAAGCGAGCAGTACGTC.

This clonotype was seen many times. The rearrangement uses TRBV7-6 and TRBJ1-4, with TRBD1 matching 12 bases. The junction had 5 bases not matched to a gene; V was cut back by 5 bases and J by 7 bases. Germline V CDR1 and CDR2: SGHVS, FNYEAQ. The CDR3 sequence is 15 residues long. The CDR3 DNA is TGTGCCAGCAGCCCAGGGACAGGGGGCGTTGAAAAACTGTTTTTT. Translation: CASSPGTGGVEKLFF.

As concerns this clonotype: A read error may be the cause here, since a much bigger clone is one base away. The J gene is TRBJ1-3, the V gene TRBV20-1, with a weak D call TRBD1 (6 bases). CDR1 and CDR2 from the germline V gene are DFQATT and SNEGSKA (reference sequence). This CDR3 region has 14 residues. The CDR3 DNA follows: TGCAGTGCTAGGGCAGGGGCCATTGGAAAAACCATATATTTT. This sequence encodes CSARAGAIGKTIYF.

This clonotype was observed many times. This chain uses TRBV4-2 with TRBJ1-2; no firm D call. This CDR3 is 17 amino acids long. Germline V lookup: CDR1 LGHNA, CDR2 YNFKEQ. The V end lost 5 bases, the J end lost 0 bases, and 19 bases lay between the germline ends. The CDR3: CASSFEGAEASNYGYTF. The CDR3 coding sequence is TGTGCCAGCAGCTTCGAGGGAGCGGAGGCTTCTAACTATGGCTACACCTTC.

This clonotype was detected many times. J is TRBJ2-7 and V is TRBV20-1; 9 bases match TRBD2. J lost 4 bases, V lost 3 bases, and 4 bases had no gene match. Germline V gives CDR1 DFQATT, CDR2 SNEGSKA (reference sequence). This CDR3 is built from 13 residues. The CDR3 sequence is CSASPAGGYEQYF. The DNA for the CDR3 is TGCAGTGCTAGCCCAGCGGGAGGTTACGAGCAGTACTTC.

This clonotype was picked up many times. This chain uses TRBV15 with TRBJ1-1; a possible D gene is TRBD1 (6 bases). In germline, CDR1 is LNHNV, CDR2 YYDKDF (reference sequence). This CDR3 region has 17 residues. The germline V and J ends were trimmed by 5 bases and 6 bases, with 25 bases remaining between them. The CDR3 reads CATSERAGVYKTAEAFF. The CDR3 coding sequence is TGTGCCACCAGCGAGAGAGCAGGGGTATATAAGACGGCTGAAGCTTTCTTT. Combining the CDR3 with reference TRBV15 and TRBJ1-1 gives the whole variable domain DAMVIQNPRYQVTQFGKPVTLSCSQTLNHNVMYWYQQKSSQAPKLLFHYYDKDFNNEADTPDNFQSRRPNTSFCFLDIRSPGLGDTAMYLCATSERAGVYKTAEAFFGQGTRLTVV.

This clonotype was detected ten times or more. This chain joins TRBV5-1 and TRBJ1-3; D is uncertain. Germline values: CDR1 SGHRS, CDR2 YFSETQ. The CDR3 loop spans 15 amino acids. V was clipped by 0 bases and J by 8 bases, with 15 bases between them. CDR3 loop: CASSLAFGQADTIYF. Written as DNA, the CDR3 is TGCGCCAGCAGCTTGGCCTTCGGGCAGGCGGACACCATATATTTT.

This clonotype has a count of ten or more. The V and J genes are TRBV5-1 and TRBJ1-1; D is possibly TRBD1 (5 bases). Germline CDR1 SGHRS, CDR2 YFSETQ. The length of the CDR3 is 13 residues. The V end lost 7 bases, the J end lost 0 bases, and 10 bases lay between the germline ends. In DNA form, the CDR3 reads TGCGCCAGCTCGCAGGGAATGAACACTGAAGCTTTCTTT. This sequence encodes CASSQGMNTEAFF.

This clonotype was detected many times. This chain uses TRBV6-5 with TRBJ2-3, with a weak D call TRBD2 (7 bases). CDR3 length: 15 residues. The V gene's germline CDR1 is MNHEY and CDR2 SVGAGI. V was pared by 8 bases and J by 5 bases, with 20 bases between. For the CDR3, the DNA is TGTGCCAGCGTGGAAGGGGGGGCCCTCGGAGATACGCAGTATTTT. It translates to CASVEGGALGDTQYF.

This clonotype was observed many times. V is TRBV11-2 and J is TRBJ2-5; D gene unclear. The CDR3 is 15 residues long. Germline assignment: CDR1 SGHAT and CDR2 FQNNGV. Trimming removed 3 bases from V and 1 base from J, with 12 bases in between. The CDR3 bases are TGTGCCAGCAGCTTTTTATCCCCGCCCCAAGAGACCCAGTACTTC. Its translation is CASSFLSPPQETQYF.

In its sample, this clonotype was seen many times. This chain connects TRBV20-1 to TRBJ2-5; 8 bases match TRBD2. V gave up 0 bases and J gave up 4 bases; unmatched junction bases: 13. Germline V CDR1 and CDR2: DFQATT, SNEGSKA (reference sequence). This CDR3 region has 17 residues. The CDR3, as DNA: TGCAGTGCTAGAGACAGGTCTGGCGCGGGGGGTTTAGAGACCCAGTACTTC. Protein: CSARDRSGAGGLETQYF.

This clonotype has at least ten counts. The chain uses TRBV20-1 and TRBJ2-4; unclear D gene. Germline V gene sequence: CDR1 DFQATT, CDR2 SNEGSKA (reference sequence). The CDR3 has 15 residues. Trimming pared 0 bases from V and 0 bases from J, leaving 9 bases between. The CDR3: CSARDSPSAKNIQYF. In DNA, the CDR3 is TGCAGTGCTAGAGATTCCCCATCAGCCAAAAACATTCAGTACTTC.

This clonotype was detected ten times or more. The chain couples TRBV7-2 to TRBJ2-2; 9 bases are shared with TRBD1. V lost 4 bases and J lost 6; bases outside the gene matches: 9. The CDR3 is made up of 16 amino acids. Germline lookup yields CDR1 SGHTA and CDR2 FQGNSA. This CDR3 is CASSSPGQGFAGELFF. CDR3 bases: TGTGCCAGCAGCTCACCAGGACAGGGGTTCGCCGGGGAGCTGTTTTTT.

This clonotype was detected ten times or more. The V and J genes are TRBV5-1 and TRBJ2-1; D possibly corresponds to TRBD2 (5 bases). This CDR3 is 15 amino acids long. Trimming left V 1 base short and J 0 bases short, with 8 bases between. Germline V gene data show CDR1 as SGHRS and CDR2 as YFSETQ. In nucleotides, the CDR3 is TGCGCCAGCAGCTTGCCGGGGTCCTCCTACAATGAGCAGTTCTTC. This gives the protein CASSLPGSSYNEQFF. The full variable domain, rest sourced from reference TRBV5-1 and TRBJ2-1, is KAGVTQTPRYLIKTRGQQVTLSCSPISGHRSVSWYQQTPGQGLQFLFEYFSETQRNKGNFPGRFSGRQFSNSRSEMNVSTLELGDSALYLCASSLPGSSYNEQFFGPGTRLTVL.

To note about this clonotype: One base away lies a much larger clone, so this may be a sequencing read error. This chain's CDR3 is CASRGLGKGKETQYF. CDR3 sequence (DNA): TGTGCCAGCAGGGGGTTGGGAAAGGGTAAAGAGACCCAGTACTTC. The V gene is TRBV6-5, the J gene TRBJ2-5, with D unresolved. In germline, CDR1 is MNHEY, CDR2 SVGAGI. The CDR3 length is 15 residues. Between the trimmed V and J ends, which lost 6 bases and 3 bases, there was a span of 17 bases.

Many counts were recorded for this clonotype. The chain joins TRBV7-8 to TRBJ1-6; D is uncertain. CDR3 length equals 16 residues. V was cut by 0 bases and J by 9 bases, with 15 bases left in between. Germline V gene sequence: CDR1 SGHVS, CDR2 FQNEAQ. CDR3 coding DNA: TGTGCCAGCAGCTTAGCAGCGGGCGGGATAAGTTCACCCCTCCACTTT. Its translation: CASSLAAGGISSPLHF.

This clonotype came up many times. The rearrangement joins TRBV7-9 to TRBJ2-5; D not certain. V was cut by 2 bases and J by 5 bases, with 6 bases left in between. Looked up from germline, CDR1 is SEHNR and CDR2 is FQNEAQ (reference sequence). CDR3 size: 12 residues. Here the CDR3 DNA reads TGTGCCAGCAGCTTATCCCGGGAGACCCAGTACTTC. Protein: CASSLSRETQYF.

This clonotype was found many times. One end of the junction does not line up with germline, which may come from a read error. The genes are TRBV7-2 and TRBJ1-6; 7 nucleotides align to TRBD1. Germline V gene data show CDR1 as SGHTA and CDR2 as FQGNSA. This CDR3 comprises 15 residues. Here the CDR3 DNA reads TGTGCCAGCAGCCAGTACCGGGACAGAAATTCACCCCTCAACTTT. Amino acid sequence: CASSQYRDRNSPLNF.

Many counts were recorded for this clonotype. The chain is built from TRBV12-3 or TRBV12-4 and TRBJ1-2; the D gene is possibly TRBD1 (6 bases). This CDR3 is built from 10 residues. The V end lost 10 bases, the J end lost 8 bases, and 11 bases lay between the germline ends. The CDR3 loop reads CAIQGDGYTF. The CDR3 coding sequence is TGTGCCATACAGGGTGACGGCTACACCTTC.